The 30 T cell receptor beta chains reported below all come from one sample, sequenced in a study of CD8 T cells in Susac syndrome. RNA, at about 0.5 to 1 ug, was reverse transcribed with random hexamers. TCRdb ran MiXCR on the immunoSEQ multiplex PCR reads and lists one entry per CDR3 protein. The repertoire holds 130,000 to 150,000 distinct CDR3 sequences, approximately 94% seen once, with about 0.08% in the top ten. Sequenced sample: CD4+ T cells from PBMCs. The receptors derive from a human donor with Susac syndrome.

The genes are TRBV5-4 and TRBJ1-1, with D maybe TRBD1 (6 bases). Germline V gene data show CDR1 as SGHNT and CDR2 as YYREEE (reference sequence). This CDR3 has 14 amino acids. The V gene lost 2 bases and the J gene lost 5 bases, with 13 bases spanning the gap. The CDR3: CASSFRGGRTEAFF. The CDR3, as DNA: TGTGCCAGCAGCTTTAGGGGGGGGAGGACTGAAGCTTTCTTT.

The chain uses TRBV7-2 and TRBJ2-7, with D possibly being TRBD2 (5 bases). Germline lookup yields CDR1 SGHTA and CDR2 FQGNSA. Trimming pared 5 bases from V and 9 bases from J, leaving 14 bases between. This CDR3 has 12 residues. In DNA, the CDR3 is TGTGCCAGCAGCCCAGAGGTAGGGAGGCAGTACTTC. Residues: CASSPEVGRQYF.

The genes are TRBV6-6 and TRBJ2-5; 9 bases are a match to TRBD1. The length of the CDR3 is 16 residues. Losses at the gene ends were 4 bases for V and 4 bases for J; bases not matched to a gene: 10. Germline V CDR1 and CDR2: MNHNY, SVGAGI (reference sequence). The CDR3 is CASSLDRGRGGETQYF. The CDR3 bases are TGTGCCAGCAGTTTGGACAGGGGAAGGGGGGGAGAGACCCAGTACTTC.

The chain joins TRBV11-3 to TRBJ2-2; no clear D. The CDR3 is made up of 17 amino acids. CDR1 is SGHNT and CDR2 is YENEEA in the germline V gene. V lost 7 bases and J 4 bases, leaving 22 bases between the germline ends. The CDR3 here is CASNPWVSSVTTGELFF. In nucleotides, the CDR3 is TGTGCCAGCAACCCCTGGGTTAGCAGCGTAACCACCGGGGAGCTGTTTTTT.

This chain uses TRBV27 with TRBJ2-7, with D perhaps matching TRBD2 (6 bases). V was pared by 5 bases and J by 3 bases, with 17 bases between. Germline loops: CDR1 MNHEY, CDR2 SMNVEV (reference sequence). The CDR3 spans 15 residues. CDR3 protein: CASSPQPGLFYEQYF. CDR3 bases: TGTGCCAGCAGTCCGCAGCCGGGACTTTTCTACGAGCAGTACTTC.

This chain connects TRBV12-3 or TRBV12-4 to TRBJ2-5; TRBD1 matches at 10 bases. The CDR3 length is 19 residues. The V and J ends lost 2 bases and 1 base, in that order; junction bases with no gene match: 13. CDR3 coding DNA: TGTGCCAGCAGTTTATTTGGGACAGGGGTATTTACTCTCCAAGAGACCCAGTACTTC. This sequence encodes CASSLFGTGVFTLQETQYF.

This chain uses TRBV5-1 with TRBJ2-1, with TRBD2 matching over 9 bases. The germline V gene encodes CDR1 SGHRS and CDR2 YFSETQ. The CDR3 length is 15 residues. V trimming: 3 bases; J trimming: 8 bases; junction bases outside the gene matches: 9. In DNA form, the CDR3 reads TGCGCCAGCAGCTCTCTCCGCGGGGGGGTCGATGAGCAGTTCTTC. It is translated as CASSSLRGGVDEQFF.

This clonotype was observed a single time. This chain connects TRBV12-3 or TRBV12-4 to TRBJ2-5; either TRBD1 or TRBD2 may supply D (5 bases each). This CDR3 is 13 amino acids long. V lost 6 bases and J 7 bases, leaving 15 bases between the germline ends. The CDR3 sequence: CASRGTPGGTQYF. The CDR3 DNA reads TGTGCCAGCAGGGGGACCCCTGGTGGGACCCAGTACTTC.

In this sample, this clonotype turned up once. The chain recombines TRBV9 with TRBJ2-7; no clear D gene. V was cut by 4 bases and J by 0 bases, with 8 bases left in between. CDR1 SGDLS and CDR2 YYNGEE come from the germline V gene. This CDR3 region has 13 residues. The CDR3 region has the DNA TGTGCCAGCAGCCCAGACCCCTCCTACGAGCAGTACTTC. Translating gives CASSPDPSYEQYF.

This rearrangement joins TRBV6-6 to TRBJ1-6, with 11 bases aligning to TRBD1. Germline V CDR1 and CDR2: MNHNY, SVGAGI (reference sequence). The ends lost 4 bases at V and 10 bases at J; junction bases unmatched: 3. The CDR3 spans 14 residues. CDR3 region: CASSSGQGESPLHF. In DNA form, the CDR3 reads TGTGCCAGCAGTTCGGGACAGGGGGAATCACCCCTCCACTTT.

The CDR3 here is CASSQGGLPRDEQYF. In nucleotides, the CDR3 is TGTGCCAGCAGCCAAGGGGGCCTCCCAAGGGACGAGCAGTACTTC. The V call is TRBV3-1, the J call TRBJ2-7, with D possibly being TRBD1 (5 bases). The V end lost 1 base, the J end lost 5 bases, and 15 bases lay between the germline ends. CDR1 and CDR2 from the germline V gene are LGHDT and YNNKEL (reference sequence). The CDR3 extends over 15 amino acids.

In this sample, this clonotype turned up once. The chain recombines TRBV13 with TRBJ2-5; no firm D call. Germline loops: CDR1 PRHDT, CDR2 FYEKMQ (reference sequence). V gave up 6 bases and J gave up 4 bases, with 12 bases separating them. The CDR3 runs to 13 residues. The CDR3 region is CASRDSRRETQYF. The CDR3 DNA follows: TGTGCCAGCAGGGATAGCCGGCGAGAGACCCAGTACTTC.

The V call is TRBV20-1, the J call TRBJ2-2; 12 bases line up with TRBD1. J was trimmed by 7 bases and V by 4 bases; bases with no gene match: 10. The CDR3 has 16 amino acids. Germline lookup yields CDR1 DFQATT and CDR2 SNEGSKA (reference sequence). DNA of the CDR3: TGCAGTGCTAAACATCCGGGACAGGGGGCAAGCGGGGAGCTGTTTTTT. Translating gives CSAKHPGQGASGELFF.

The chain uses TRBV7-2 and TRBJ2-2, with 7 bases aligning to TRBD2. J lost 0 bases, V lost 6 bases, and 4 bases had no gene match. CDR1 and CDR2 (germline): SGHTA, FQGNSA. CDR3 length: 15 residues. The CDR3, as DNA: TGTGCCAGCAGGGCCGGGACTACGAACACCGGGGAGCTGTTTTTT. This translates into CASRAGTTNTGELFF.

This sequence joins TRBV6-1 and TRBJ2-7; 14 bases map to TRBD2. The CDR3 is 18 residues long. V lost 8 bases, J lost 3 bases, and 15 bases stayed unmatched. Germline CDR1 and CDR2: MNHNS and SASEGT. CDR3 residues: CASAQWPGLAGVSYEQYF. The CDR3 nucleotides are TGTGCCAGCGCGCAATGGCCGGGACTAGCGGGAGTAAGCTACGAGCAGTACTTC.

The rearrangement joins TRBV19 to TRBJ1-6; D remains unclear. Trimming took 6 bases from V and 7 from J, leaving 7 bases between them. Looked up from germline, CDR1 is LNHDA and CDR2 is SQIVND (reference sequence). The CDR3 has 12 amino acids. The chain's CDR3 is CASRAQNSPLHF. CDR3 sequence (DNA): TGTGCCAGTAGGGCTCAGAATTCACCCCTCCACTTT.

This clonotype is a singleton in its sample. V is TRBV25-1 and J is TRBJ1-1, with D unclear. The germline V and J ends were trimmed by 4 bases and 5 bases, with 11 bases remaining between them. This CDR3 region has 13 residues. CDR1 and CDR2 (germline): MGHDK, SYGVNS. CDR3 loop: CASSGLTGTEAFF. The CDR3 coding sequence is TGTGCCAGCAGTGGTTTGACGGGGACTGAAGCTTTCTTT. The complete variable domain, with remaining parts taken from reference TRBV25-1 and TRBJ1-1, reads EADIYQTPRYLVIGTGKKITLECSQTMGHDKMYWYQQDPGMELHLIHYSYGVNSTEKGDLSSESTVSRIRTEHFPLTLESARPSHTSQYLCASSGLTGTEAFFGQGTRLTVV.

The chain joins TRBV4-1 to TRBJ1-2; TRBD1 aligns across 10 bases. Per the germline V gene, CDR1 is MGHRA and CDR2 is YSYEKL. There are 17 residues in the CDR3. With V trimmed by 1 base and J by 0 bases, 5 bases remained unmatched. CDR3 DNA sequence: TGCGCCAGCAGCCAAGCGGGACAGGGGAGGACTAACTATGGCTACACCTTC. Protein sequence: CASSQAGQGRTNYGYTF.

The chain employs TRBV24-1 and TRBJ1-5; D is ambiguous. V dropped 7 bases and J dropped 1 base, with 13 bases sitting between them. Germline loops: CDR1 KGHDR, CDR2 SFDVKD. The length of the CDR3 is 15 residues. CDR3 sequence (DNA): TGTGCCACCAGGCCCAAAGACTGGAGCAATCAGCCCCAGCATTTT. Its protein product is CATRPKDWSNQPQHF.

The J gene is TRBJ1-3, the V gene TRBV15; 7 bases align to TRBD1. J gave up 2 bases and V 0 bases, and 10 bases lay outside the gene matches. Germline lookup yields CDR1 LNHNV and CDR2 YYDKDF (reference sequence). The CDR3 loop spans 18 amino acids. The CDR3, as DNA: TGTGCCACCAGCAGAGATCTTTCGGGACAGATTCCTGGAAACACCATATATTTT. It encodes CATSRDLSGQIPGNTIYF.

CDR3 sequence: CASRLSGNSNQPQHF. CDR3 in DNA: TGTGCCAGCAGATTATCGGGAAATAGCAATCAGCCCCAGCATTTT. The chain joins TRBV12-3 or TRBV12-4 to TRBJ1-5, with no clear D. Trimming left V 6 bases short and J 0 bases short, with 12 bases between. The CDR3 spans 15 residues.

This chain connects TRBV18 to TRBJ2-2; 12 bases align to TRBD2. Germline V gene lookup returns CDR1 KGHSH and CDR2 LQKENI. This CDR3 comprises 18 residues. The junction had 7 bases not matched to a gene; V was cut back by 1 base and J by 4 bases. The CDR3 reads CASSPQLAGGGGTGELFF. Written as DNA, the CDR3 is TGTGCCAGCTCACCACAACTAGCGGGAGGAGGAGGCACCGGGGAGCTGTTTTTT.

The chain employs TRBV28 and TRBJ2-5, with a possible D match to TRBD2 (7 bases). The germline V gene encodes CDR1 MDHEN and CDR2 SYDVKM. The CDR3 loop spans 14 amino acids. Trimming removed 5 bases at V and 2 bases at J, with 12 bases between. This CDR3 is CASSMGGQQETQYF. The CDR3 DNA sequence: TGTGCCAGCAGTATGGGGGGGCAGCAAGAGACCCAGTACTTC.

This clonotype was found once. This chain joins TRBV15 and TRBJ2-5; D not resolved. V lost 1 base and J 4 bases, leaving 4 bases between the germline ends. The length of the CDR3 is 12 residues. The germline V gene encodes CDR1 LNHNV and CDR2 YYDKDF (reference sequence). The CDR3, as DNA: TGTGCCACCAGCAGAGTTGGAGAGACCCAGTACTTC. Its protein is CATSRVGETQYF.

The genes are TRBV29-1 and TRBJ1-2, with D tentatively TRBD1 (5 bases). This CDR3 is 12 amino acids long. CDR1 SQVTM and CDR2 ANQGSEA come from the germline V gene. The V gene lost 7 bases and the J gene lost 5 bases, with 14 bases spanning the gap. The CDR3 sequence: CSAGRGEYGYTF. CDR3 in DNA: TGCAGCGCCGGGAGGGGCGAGTATGGCTACACCTTC.

This clonotype was counted once. The chain links TRBV7-3 to TRBJ1-1; D not resolved. Germline CDR1 and CDR2: SGHTA and FQGTGA. Between the trimmed V and J ends, which lost 3 bases and 4 bases, there was a span of 9 bases. The CDR3 totals 13 residues. CDR3 DNA: TGTGCCAGCAGCTTCGGGGTACGCACTGAAGCTTTCTTT. This codes for CASSFGVRTEAFF. Using reference TRBV7-3 and TRBJ1-1 for the parts outside the CDR3, the full variable domain is GAGVSQTPSNKVTEKGKYVELRCDPISGHTALYWYRQSLGQGPEFLIYFQGTGAADDSGLPNDRFFAVRPEGSVSTLKIQRTERGDSAVYLCASSFGVRTEAFFGQGTRLTVV.

The V call is TRBV25-1, the J call TRBJ1-2, with a possible D match to TRBD1 (5 bases). This CDR3 has 15 residues. The ends were cut back, 2 bases at V and 8 bases at J, with 18 bases in the middle. Germline V gene data show CDR1 as MGHDK and CDR2 as SYGVNS. The CDR3 DNA is TGTGCCAGCAGTGAAGACCGGGGACCAACTCGGGGCTACACCTTC. Translated: CASSEDRGPTRGYTF.

The V and J genes are TRBV29-1 and TRBJ1-1; 7 positions match TRBD1. The trim removed 6 bases at V and 4 bases at J, leaving 11 bases unmatched. The CDR3 is made up of 14 amino acids. In germline, CDR1 is SQVTM, CDR2 ANQGSEA. CDR3 sequence reads: CSVQITGEGTEAFF. In DNA, the CDR3 is TGCAGCGTGCAGATCACAGGGGAGGGCACTGAAGCTTTCTTT.

V is TRBV9 and J is TRBJ2-7, with D possibly matching TRBD2 (6 bases). V dropped 3 bases and J dropped 6 bases, with 16 bases sitting between them. Germline assignment: CDR1 SGDLS and CDR2 YYNGEE. The length of the CDR3 is 14 residues. The CDR3 DNA follows: TGTGCCAGCAGCGAGGGACTTACAGGAGGCGAGCAGTACTTC. Translated: CASSEGLTGGEQYF.

This clonotype has a single count. J is TRBJ2-1 and V is TRBV4-2; 8 nucleotides align to TRBD2. The CDR3 is 16 amino acids. V lost 0 bases and J lost 11; bases outside the gene matches: 12. In germline, CDR1 is LGHNA, CDR2 YNFKEQ. For the CDR3, the DNA is TGTGCCAGCAGCCAAGATCGGACGCTAGCGGGTCCAAAGCAGTTCTTC. As protein: CASSQDRTLAGPKQFF.